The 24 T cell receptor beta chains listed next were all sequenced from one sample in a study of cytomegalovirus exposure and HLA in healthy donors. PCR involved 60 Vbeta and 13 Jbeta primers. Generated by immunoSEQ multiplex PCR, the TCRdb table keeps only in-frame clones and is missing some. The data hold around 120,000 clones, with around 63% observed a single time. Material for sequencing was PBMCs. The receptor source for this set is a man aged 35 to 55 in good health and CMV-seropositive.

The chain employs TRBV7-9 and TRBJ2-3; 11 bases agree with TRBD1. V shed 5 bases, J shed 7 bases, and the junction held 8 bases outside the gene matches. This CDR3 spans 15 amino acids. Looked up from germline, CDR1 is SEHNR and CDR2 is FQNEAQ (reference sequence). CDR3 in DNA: TGTGCCAGCAGCCCAGGGACAGGGGGTGAGCATACGCAGTATTTT. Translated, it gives CASSPGTGGEHTQYF.

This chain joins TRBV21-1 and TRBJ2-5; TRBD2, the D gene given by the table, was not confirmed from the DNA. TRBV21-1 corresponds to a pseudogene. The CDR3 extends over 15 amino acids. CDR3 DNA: TGTGCCAGCAGCACGGGACTAGCGTTTCAAGAGACCCAGTACTTC. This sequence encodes CASSTGLAFQETQYF.

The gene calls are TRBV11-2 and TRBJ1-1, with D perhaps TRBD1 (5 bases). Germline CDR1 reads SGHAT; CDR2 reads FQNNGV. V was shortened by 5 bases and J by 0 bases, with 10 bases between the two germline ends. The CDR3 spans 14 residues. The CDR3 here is CASSVTVMNTEAFF. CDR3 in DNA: TGTGCCAGCAGCGTGACAGTTATGAACACTGAAGCTTTCTTT.

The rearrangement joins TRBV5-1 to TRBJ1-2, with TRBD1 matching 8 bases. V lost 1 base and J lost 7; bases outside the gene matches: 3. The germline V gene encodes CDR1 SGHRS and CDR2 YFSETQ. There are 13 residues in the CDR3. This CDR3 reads CASSLSGGSGYTF. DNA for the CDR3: TGCGCCAGCAGCTTGTCAGGGGGCAGTGGCTACACCTTC.

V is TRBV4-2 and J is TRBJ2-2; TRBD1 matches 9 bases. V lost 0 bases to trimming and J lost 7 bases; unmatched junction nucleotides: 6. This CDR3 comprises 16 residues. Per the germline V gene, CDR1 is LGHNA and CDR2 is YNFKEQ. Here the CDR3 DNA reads TGTGCCAGCAGCCAAGATTGGACAGGGGCTCTCGGGGAGCTGTTTTTT. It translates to CASSQDWTGALGELFF.

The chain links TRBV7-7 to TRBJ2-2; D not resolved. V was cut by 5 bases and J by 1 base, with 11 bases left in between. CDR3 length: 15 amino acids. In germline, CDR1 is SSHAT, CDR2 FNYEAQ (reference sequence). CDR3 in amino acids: CASSPRGENTGELFF. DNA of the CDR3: TGTGCCAGCAGCCCCCGCGGTGAGAACACCGGGGAGCTGTTTTTT. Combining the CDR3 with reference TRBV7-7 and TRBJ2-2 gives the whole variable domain GAGVSQSPRYKVTKRGQDVTLRCDPISSHATLYWYQQALGQGPEFLTYFNYEAQPDKSGLPSDRFSAERPEGSISTLTIQRTEQRDSAMYRCASSPRGENTGELFFGEGSRLTVL.

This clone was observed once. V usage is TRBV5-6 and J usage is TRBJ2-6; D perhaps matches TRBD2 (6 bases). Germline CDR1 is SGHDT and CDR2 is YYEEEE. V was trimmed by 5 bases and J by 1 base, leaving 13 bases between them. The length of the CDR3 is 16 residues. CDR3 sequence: CASSGGFQSGANVLTF. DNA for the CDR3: TGTGCCAGCAGTGGAGGGTTCCAATCTGGGGCCAACGTCCTGACTTTC.

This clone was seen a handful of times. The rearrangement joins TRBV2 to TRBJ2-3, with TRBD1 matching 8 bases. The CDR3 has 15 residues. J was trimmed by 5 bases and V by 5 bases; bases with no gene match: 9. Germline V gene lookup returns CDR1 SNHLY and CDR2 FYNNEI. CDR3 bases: TGTGCCAGCAGTTTTACAGGGGGGAGATTAGATACGCAGTATTTT. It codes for CASSFTGGRLDTQYF.

CDR3 sequence reads: CASSLRSYEQYF. CDR3 nucleotides: TGTGCCAGCAGTTTACGGTCCTACGAGCAGTACTTC. V is TRBV28 and J is TRBJ2-7, with unresolved D. Trimming shortened V by 2 bases and J by 1 base, and 3 bases separated the two germline ends. Looked up from germline, CDR1 is MDHEN and CDR2 is SYDVKM. This CDR3 spans 12 amino acids.

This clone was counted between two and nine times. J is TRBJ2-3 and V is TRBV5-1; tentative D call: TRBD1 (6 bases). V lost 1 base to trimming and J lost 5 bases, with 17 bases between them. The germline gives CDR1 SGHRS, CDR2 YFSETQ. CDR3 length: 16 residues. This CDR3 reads CASSLWGPRGEDTQYF. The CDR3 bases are TGCGCCAGCAGCTTGTGGGGGCCGCGAGGGGAAGATACGCAGTATTTT.

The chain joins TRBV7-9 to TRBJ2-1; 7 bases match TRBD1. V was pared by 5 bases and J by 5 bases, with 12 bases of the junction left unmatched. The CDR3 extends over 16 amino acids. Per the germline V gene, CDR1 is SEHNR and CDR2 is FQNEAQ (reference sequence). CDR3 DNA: TGTGCCAGCAGCAACACCGGGACAGATACGAACAATGAGCAGTTCTTC. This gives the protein CASSNTGTDTNNEQFF.

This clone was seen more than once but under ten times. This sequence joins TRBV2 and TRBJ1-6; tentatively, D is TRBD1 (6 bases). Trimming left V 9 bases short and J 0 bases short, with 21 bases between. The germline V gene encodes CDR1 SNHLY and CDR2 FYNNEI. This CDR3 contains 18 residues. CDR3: CARGALGLEFSYNSPLHF. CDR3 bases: TGTGCCAGGGGGGCCCTGGGGCTCGAGTTCTCCTATAATTCACCCCTCCACTTT. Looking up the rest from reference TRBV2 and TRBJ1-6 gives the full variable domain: EPEVTQTPSHQVTQMGQEVILRCVPISNHLYFYWYRQILGQKVEFLVSFYNNEISEKSEIFDDQFSVERPDGSNFTLKIRSTKLEDSAMYFCARGALGLEFSYNSPLHFGNGTRLTVT.

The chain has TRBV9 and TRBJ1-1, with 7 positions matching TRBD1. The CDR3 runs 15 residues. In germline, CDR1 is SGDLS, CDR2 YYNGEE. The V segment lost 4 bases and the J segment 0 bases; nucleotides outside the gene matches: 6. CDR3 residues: CASSIRTGMNTEAFF. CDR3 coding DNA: TGTGCCAGCAGCATTCGGACAGGAATGAACACTGAAGCTTTCTTT.

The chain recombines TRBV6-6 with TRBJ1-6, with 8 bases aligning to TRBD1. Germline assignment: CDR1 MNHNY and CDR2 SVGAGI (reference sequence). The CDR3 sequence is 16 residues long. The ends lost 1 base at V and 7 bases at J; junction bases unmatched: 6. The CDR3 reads CASSYWTGMWNSPLHF. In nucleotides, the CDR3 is TGTGCCAGCAGTTACTGGACAGGGATGTGGAATTCACCCCTCCACTTT.

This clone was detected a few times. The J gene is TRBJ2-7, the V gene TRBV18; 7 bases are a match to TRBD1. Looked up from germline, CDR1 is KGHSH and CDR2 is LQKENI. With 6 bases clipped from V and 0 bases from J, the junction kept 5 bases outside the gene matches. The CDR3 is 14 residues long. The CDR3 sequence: CASSPGQFSYEQYF. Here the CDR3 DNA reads TGTGCCAGCTCGCCGGGACAGTTCTCCTACGAGCAGTACTTC.

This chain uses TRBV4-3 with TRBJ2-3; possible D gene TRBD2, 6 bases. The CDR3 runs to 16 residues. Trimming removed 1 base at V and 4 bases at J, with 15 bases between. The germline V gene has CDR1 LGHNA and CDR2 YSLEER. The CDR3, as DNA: TGCGCCAGCAGCCAAGGGGCGGGAAATAACGCAGATACGCAGTATTTT. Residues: CASSQGAGNNADTQYF.

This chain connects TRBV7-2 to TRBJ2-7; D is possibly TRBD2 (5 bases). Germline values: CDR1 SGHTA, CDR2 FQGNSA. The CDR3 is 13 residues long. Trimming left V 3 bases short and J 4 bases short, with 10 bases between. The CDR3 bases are TGTGCCAGCAGCTTGGTTCGGGAATACGAGCAGTACTTC. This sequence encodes CASSLVREYEQYF.

CDR3 sequence reads: CSVRPGLNYNEQFF. CDR3 in DNA: TGCAGCGTCCGGCCGGGACTGAACTACAATGAGCAGTTCTTC. The chain is built from TRBV29-1 and TRBJ2-1; D perhaps matches TRBD2 (6 bases). Germline V CDR1 and CDR2: SQVTM, ANQGSEA. V was pared by 6 bases and J by 3 bases, with 15 bases between. The CDR3 contains 14 residues.

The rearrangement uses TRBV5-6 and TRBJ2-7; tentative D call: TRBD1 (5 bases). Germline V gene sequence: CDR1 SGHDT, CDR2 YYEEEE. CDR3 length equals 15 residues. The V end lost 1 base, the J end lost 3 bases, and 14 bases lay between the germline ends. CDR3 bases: TGTGCCAGCAGCTTGCTAGGGGCCCAAAACTACGAGCAGTACTTC. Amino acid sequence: CASSLLGAQNYEQYF.

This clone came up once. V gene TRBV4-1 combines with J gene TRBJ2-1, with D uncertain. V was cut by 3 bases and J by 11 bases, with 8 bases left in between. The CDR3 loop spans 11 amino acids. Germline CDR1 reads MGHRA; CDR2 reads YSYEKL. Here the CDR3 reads CASSHSSKQFF. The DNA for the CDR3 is TGCGCCAGCAGCCACTCTAGTAAGCAGTTCTTC.

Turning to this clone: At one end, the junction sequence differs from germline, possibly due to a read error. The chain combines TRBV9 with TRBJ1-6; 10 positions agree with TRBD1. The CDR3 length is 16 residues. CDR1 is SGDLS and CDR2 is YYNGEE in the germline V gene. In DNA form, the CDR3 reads TGTGCCAGCTCTCGTGAGGGACAGGGGTATAACTCACCCCTCCACTTT. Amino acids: CASSREGQGYNSPLHF. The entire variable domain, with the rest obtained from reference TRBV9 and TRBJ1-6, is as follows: DSGVTQTPKHLITATGQRVTLRCSPRSGDLSVYWYQQSLDQGLQFLIQYYNGEERAKGNILERFSAQQFPDLHSELNLSSLELGDSALYFCASSREGQGYNSPLHFGNGTRLTVT.

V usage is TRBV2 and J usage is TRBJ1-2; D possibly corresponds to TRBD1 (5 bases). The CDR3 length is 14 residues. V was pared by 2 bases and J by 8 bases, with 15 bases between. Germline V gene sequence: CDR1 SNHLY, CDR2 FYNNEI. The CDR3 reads CASSELGPGIGYTF. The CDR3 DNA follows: TGTGCCAGCAGTGAATTAGGCCCAGGGATCGGCTACACCTTC.

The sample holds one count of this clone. The CDR3 sequence: CASMRTSGRSYEQYF. The CDR3, as DNA: TGTGCCAGCATGAGGACTAGCGGGAGGTCCTACGAGCAGTACTTC. The gene calls are TRBV6-5 and TRBJ2-7, with 14 bases that match TRBD2. CDR1 is MNHEY, CDR2 SVGAGI, per germline. The CDR3 is made up of 15 amino acids. V lost 7 bases, J lost 1 base, and 3 bases stayed unmatched.

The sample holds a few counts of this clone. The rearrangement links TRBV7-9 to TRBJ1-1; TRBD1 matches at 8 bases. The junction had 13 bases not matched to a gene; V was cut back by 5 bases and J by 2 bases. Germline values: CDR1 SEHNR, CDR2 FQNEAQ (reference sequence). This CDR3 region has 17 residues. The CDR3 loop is CASSRPGAGGGNTEAFF. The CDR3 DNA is TGTGCCAGCAGCCGCCCGGGGGCAGGGGGCGGAAACACTGAAGCTTTCTTT.